A single sample is the source of the 5 T cell receptor beta chains below, sequenced in a study of cytomegalovirus exposure and HLA in healthy donors. Vbeta (60) and Jbeta (13) primers were used in the PCR. TCRdb keeps only in-frame clones here, not all; method: immunoSEQ multiplex PCR. Among about 200,000 clones listed, 70% to 85% were seen once. What was sequenced was PBMCs. The receptor source for this set is a boy younger than 10 in good health and CMV-seronegative.

The V gene is TRBV27, the J gene TRBJ2-3; D is ambiguous. The germline gives CDR1 MNHEY, CDR2 SMNVEV (reference sequence). Trimming shortened V by 4 bases and J by 4 bases, and 6 bases separated the two germline ends. This CDR3 has 12 residues. The CDR3 sequence is CASSSSPDTQYF. CDR3 DNA sequence: TGTGCCAGCAGTTCGTCTCCAGATACGCAGTATTTT.

The J gene is TRBJ2-3, the V gene TRBV4-3, with 12 bases lining up with TRBD1. Unmatched junction bases numbered 5, after V lost 0 bases and J lost 4 bases. In germline, CDR1 is LGHNA, CDR2 YSLEER. The CDR3 length is 17 residues. DNA of the CDR3: TGCGCCAGCAGCCAAGAAAAGGGGACAGGGGGCGCAGATACGCAGTATTTT. Translation: CASSQEKGTGGADTQYF.

V usage is TRBV2 and J usage is TRBJ1-2, with D hard to call. The CDR3 runs 12 residues. The V and J ends lost 4 bases and 7 bases respectively, with 10 bases between them. Germline V gives CDR1 SNHLY, CDR2 FYNNEI. The DNA for the CDR3 is TGTGCCAGCAGTGCCTCGCTGCGTGGCTACACCTTC. Residues: CASSASLRGYTF.

This clone was seen a single time. This chain connects TRBV7-8 to TRBJ2-7, with D maybe TRBD2 (5 bases). The germline CDR1 and CDR2 sequences are SGHVS and FQNEAQ. The CDR3 contains 15 residues. Trimming pared 0 bases from V and 8 bases from J, leaving 17 bases between. CDR3 sequence: CASSLAGTTRSKQYF. The CDR3 region has the DNA TGTGCCAGCAGCTTAGCGGGCACCACTAGATCCAAGCAGTACTTC.

The gene calls are TRBV9 and TRBJ2-5, with D perhaps matching TRBD1 (7 bases). This CDR3 region has 16 residues. Germline assignment: CDR1 SGDLS and CDR2 YYNGEE. The V and J ends lost 4 bases and 5 bases respectively, with 21 bases between them. Written as DNA, the CDR3 is TGTGCCAGCAGCCCGGGCGACAGGGCGGGGTGGGAGACCCAGTACTTC. It is translated as CASSPGDRAGWETQYF.